The 27 T cell receptor beta chains in this list originate from one sample, sequenced in a study of CD8 T cells in Susac syndrome. Random hexamers were used to reverse transcribe an amount of roughly 0.5 to 1 ug RNA. Each CDR3 protein gets one entry after TCRdb re-called the immunoSEQ multiplex PCR reads with MiXCR. The sample gives around 160,000 distinct CDR3 sequences, about 94% of which show up once; 0.13% is in the top ten. The sample comprised CD4+ T cells from PBMCs. The origin of the receptors is a human donor in good health.

This clonotype was found once. The chain carries TRBV2 and TRBJ2-2; maybe TRBD1 (6 bases). Germline lookup yields CDR1 SNHLY and CDR2 FYNNEI. V dropped 6 bases and J dropped 0 bases, with 11 bases sitting between them. The CDR3 has 15 amino acids. Here the CDR3 reads CASRSGTTNTGELFF. The CDR3 DNA reads TGTGCCAGCAGATCCGGGACAACGAACACCGGGGAGCTGTTTTTT.

The chain combines TRBV12-3 or TRBV12-4 with TRBJ2-3, with unresolved D. The CDR3 totals 13 residues. V lost 5 bases, J lost 9 bases, and 15 bases lay in between. The CDR3 loop reads CASSAPPAGTQYF. CDR3 sequence (DNA): TGTGCCAGCAGTGCCCCCCCAGCAGGAACGCAGTATTTT.

The genes are TRBV19 and TRBJ2-3; TRBD2 matches 11 bases. CDR1 is LNHDA, CDR2 SQIVND, per germline (reference sequence). The trim removed 5 bases at V and 3 bases at J, leaving 7 bases unmatched. The CDR3 contains 16 residues. The CDR3 sequence: CASSQTSGGCTDTQYF. The CDR3 DNA sequence: TGTGCCAGTAGTCAAACTAGCGGGGGTTGTACAGATACGCAGTATTTT.

The J gene is TRBJ2-5, the V gene TRBV18, with 8 nucleotides matching TRBD2. CDR1 and CDR2 (germline): KGHSH, LQKENI. This CDR3 is 13 amino acids long. Trimming at V came to 8 bases and at J to 2 bases, leaving 4 bases not matched to a gene. CDR3 coding DNA: TGTGCCAGCACCGGGACTAGACAAGAGACCCAGTACTTC. This encodes CASTGTRQETQYF.

The chain joins TRBV12-3 or TRBV12-4 to TRBJ2-7; no clear D gene. The CDR3 sequence is 12 residues long. Trimming cost V 2 bases and J 7 bases, with 9 bases left between them. The CDR3 DNA is TGTGCCAGCAGTTTATTCCGGGTTGAGCAGTACTTC. Protein sequence: CASSLFRVEQYF.

The chain links TRBV5-1 to TRBJ2-7, with TRBD2 as a possible D gene (7 bases). The CDR3 spans 19 residues. V lost 7 bases and J 1 base, leaving 30 bases between the germline ends. CDR1 and CDR2 from the germline V gene are SGHRS and YFSETQ. CDR3 DNA sequence: TGCGCCAGCCGGTGGGGGGGCGGTGAAAGACCGCTACGATCCTACGAGCAGTACTTC. It is translated as CASRWGGGERPLRSYEQYF.

This chain connects TRBV12-3 or TRBV12-4 to TRBJ2-7; D gene ambiguous. The CDR3 has 13 residues. The ends were cut back, 2 bases at V and 7 bases at J, with 12 bases in the middle. CDR3 amino acids: CASSLWPVREQYF. CDR3 sequence (DNA): TGTGCCAGCAGTTTATGGCCAGTCCGGGAGCAGTACTTC.

The CDR3 DNA reads TGTGCCAGCGTAATGGCGGACGGGAAGAACACTGAAGCTTTCTTT. Translation gives CASVMADGKNTEAFF. The genes are TRBV12-3 or TRBV12-4 and TRBJ1-1, with D unresolved. Trimming pared 8 bases from V and 1 base from J, leaving 17 bases between. The CDR3 has 15 residues.

V and J are TRBV5-1 and TRBJ2-3; 11 nucleotides agree with TRBD1. Germline trimming cut 2 bases from V and 4 bases from J; bases unmatched to any gene: 3. Germline V CDR1 and CDR2: SGHRS, YFSETQ. The CDR3 totals 15 residues. CDR3 sequence (DNA): TGCGCCAGCAGCTTACGGACAGGGGGCGCAGATACGCAGTATTTT. Translated, it gives CASSLRTGGADTQYF.

This sequence joins TRBV5-4 and TRBJ2-7, with a possible D match to TRBD1 (6 bases). The CDR3 loop spans 16 amino acids. Germline V gene data show CDR1 as SGHNT and CDR2 as YYREEE (reference sequence). The V and J ends lost 0 bases and 5 bases respectively, with 18 bases between them. The CDR3 DNA reads as TGTGCCAGCAGCTTGGGGTTACAGGGCCCCGGGGACGAGCAGTACTTC. Its protein is CASSLGLQGPGDEQYF.

The chain uses TRBV2 and TRBJ2-4; D is perhaps TRBD1 or TRBD2 (5 bases each). CDR1 is SNHLY, CDR2 FYNNEI, per germline. V lost 5 bases to trimming and J lost 7 bases, with 12 bases between them. This CDR3 is built from 13 residues. In DNA, the CDR3 is TGTGCCAGCAGTAGGGGCTCGGGGAACATTCAGTACTTC. Amino acid sequence: CASSRGSGNIQYF.

In this sample, this clonotype turned up once. This rearrangement joins TRBV2 to TRBJ1-5, with D possibly being TRBD1 (6 bases). V lost 6 bases, J lost 1 base, and 10 bases lay in between. Germline loops: CDR1 SNHLY, CDR2 FYNNEI. The CDR3 contains 14 residues. The CDR3 here is CASRGAVSNQPQHF. For the CDR3, the DNA is TGTGCCAGCAGGGGGGCAGTAAGCAATCAGCCCCAGCATTTT.

Only one count was recorded for this clonotype. V usage is TRBV20-1 and J usage is TRBJ1-3; no clear D gene. Trimming left V 5 bases short and J 7 bases short, with 9 bases between. This CDR3 spans 11 amino acids. Per germline, CDR1 DFQATT and CDR2 SNEGSKA (reference sequence). The CDR3 sequence is CSAPDRNTIYF. The CDR3, as DNA: TGCAGTGCTCCCGACCGGAACACCATATATTTT.

This clonotype appeared once. The CDR3 DNA sequence: TGCAGTGCTAGAGAGGGCCCGGCCGGGGAGCTGTTTTTT. This codes for CSAREGPAGELFF. The chain combines TRBV20-1 with TRBJ2-2; no clear D. This CDR3 contains 13 residues. V lost 0 bases and J lost 6, with 8 bases in between. Germline V gene data show CDR1 as DFQATT and CDR2 as SNEGSKA (reference sequence).

V gene TRBV5-4 combines with J gene TRBJ2-2; D call uncertain. CDR1 and CDR2 (germline): SGHNT, YYREEE (reference sequence). V was pared by 4 bases and J by 0 bases, with 7 bases between. This CDR3 comprises 14 residues. For the CDR3, the DNA is TGTGCCAGCAGCCAACCACCGAACACCGGGGAGCTGTTTTTT. Protein product: CASSQPPNTGELFF.

The CDR3 spells CASSPPTSEPDTQYF. In DNA form, the CDR3 reads TGTGCCAGCTCACCACCGACTAGCGAGCCAGATACGCAGTATTTT. V is TRBV18 and J is TRBJ2-3, with 8 bases fitting TRBD2. The CDR3 has 15 amino acids. Trimming removed 0 bases from V and 4 bases from J; junction bases left unmatched: 3. Germline CDR1 KGHSH, CDR2 LQKENI.

The CDR3 protein is CASSQSRGELFF. The DNA of the CDR3 is TGTGCCAGCAGCCAGAGCCGCGGGGAGCTGTTTTTT. The rearrangement links TRBV3-1 to TRBJ2-2; D unresolved. The germline CDR1 and CDR2 sequences are LGHDT and YNNKEL (reference sequence). This CDR3 is 12 amino acids long. V was trimmed by 3 bases and J by 7 bases, leaving 6 bases between them.

The chain combines TRBV12-3 or TRBV12-4 with TRBJ1-2; D unclear. V lost 6 bases to trimming and J lost 6 bases, with 17 bases between them. The CDR3 runs to 14 residues. Written as DNA, the CDR3 is TGTGCCAGCAGCTTCTCAGACCAGAGCAATGGCTACACCTTC. Translating gives CASSFSDQSNGYTF.

V usage is TRBV6-2 or TRBV6-3 and J usage is TRBJ1-5, with D maybe TRBD1 (6 bases). Per the germline V gene, CDR1 is MNHEY and CDR2 is SVGEGT. The CDR3 has 13 residues. Trimming pared 6 bases from V and 4 bases from J, leaving 10 bases between. CDR3 amino acids: CASSVTGNQPQHF. CDR3 nucleotide sequence: TGTGCCAGCAGCGTTACAGGGAATCAGCCCCAGCATTTT.

V usage is TRBV20-1 and J usage is TRBJ2-3, with 10 bases that match TRBD1. V shed 0 bases and J 4 bases; nucleotides not matched to a gene: 7. CDR3 length: 16 amino acids. Germline loops: CDR1 DFQATT, CDR2 SNEGSKA (reference sequence). CDR3 DNA: TGCAGTGCTAGAGATGTTGGACAGGGGGACGCAGATACGCAGTATTTT. This gives the protein CSARDVGQGDADTQYF.

The J gene is TRBJ1-2, the V gene TRBV21-1. TRBV21-1 is termed a pseudogene. The length of the CDR3 is 14 residues. CDR3 region: CASSMNRGSPGYTF. CDR3 in DNA: TGTGCCAGCAGCATGAATCGAGGATCCCCTGGCTACACCTTC.

V and J are TRBV30 and TRBJ2-7, with D perhaps matching TRBD1 (6 bases). CDR1 GTSNPN and CDR2 SVGIG come from the germline V gene (reference sequence). There are 13 residues in the CDR3. V lost 1 base and J 7 bases, leaving 14 bases between the germline ends. In DNA form, the CDR3 reads TGTGCCTGGAGTGGTCAACAGGGTCAGGAGCAGTACTTC. The encoded protein is CAWSGQQGQEQYF.

The CDR3 region has the DNA TGTGCCAGCAGTGATAGGGCCAGCAACACTGAAGCTTTCTTT. Translated: CASSDRASNTEAFF. The chain has TRBV2 and TRBJ1-1; unclear D gene. There are 14 residues in the CDR3. The V end lost 3 bases, the J end lost 2 bases, and 10 bases lay between the germline ends. The germline V gene encodes CDR1 SNHLY and CDR2 FYNNEI.

CDR3 DNA sequence: TGTGCCAGCGGGCGGGTGTATGCTGCTAGCACAGATACGCAGTATTTT. Translated, it gives CASGRVYAASTDTQYF. The chain recombines TRBV6-1 with TRBJ2-3, with D maybe TRBD2 (5 bases). There are 16 residues in the CDR3. Looked up from germline, CDR1 is MNHNS and CDR2 is SASEGT. Trimming pared 8 bases from V and 0 bases from J, leaving 18 bases between.

The gene calls are TRBV15 and TRBJ2-3; 9 bases match TRBD2. This CDR3 contains 16 residues. Germline CDR1 is LNHNV and CDR2 is YYDKDF (reference sequence). Trimming cost V 0 bases and J 4 bases; bases outside gene matches: 5. This CDR3 reads CATSRDRGGAADTQYF. The CDR3 nucleotides read TGTGCCACCAGCAGAGATCGCGGGGGGGCTGCAGATACGCAGTATTTT.

The chain carries TRBV20-1 and TRBJ2-7; 8 bases map to TRBD1. With 4 bases clipped from V and 4 bases from J, the junction kept 9 bases outside the gene matches. Germline V gene data show CDR1 as DFQATT and CDR2 as SNEGSKA (reference sequence). CDR3 length: 14 amino acids. The CDR3 loop is CSATLAGGTYEQYF. The CDR3 DNA reads TGCAGTGCTACCTTGGCAGGGGGCACTTACGAGCAGTACTTC.

The chain has TRBV12-3 or TRBV12-4 and TRBJ1-5, with 8 positions matching TRBD1. The CDR3 spans 15 residues. The V and J ends lost 7 bases and 7 bases, in that order; junction bases with no gene match: 12. The DNA of the CDR3 is TGTGCCAGCACCCGGGGGACAGGCTCGGGGCAGCCCCAGCATTTT. Translation gives CASTRGTGSGQPQHF.